This T cell receptor beta chain was profiled in a study of cytomegalovirus exposure and HLA in healthy donors. Study-wide results and limits: A few CMV-associated chains were confirmed in vitro to be specific for CMV antigens. Researchers catalogued under 200 TCR beta chains as cytomegalovirus-associated.

Per the germline V gene, CDR1 is MRHNA and CDR2 is SNTAGT. The length of the CDR3 is 12 residues. The V and J ends lost 6 bases and 9 bases, in that order; junction bases with no gene match: 5. Clones were read by immunoSEQ multiplex PCR, and TCRdb kept only the in-frame ones, dropping some. The table includes approximately 100,000 clones, about 90% detected once. Details on this clone: Its matching antigen is unknown.

The chain couples TRBV6-4 to TRBJ2-3; TRBD1 aligns across 8 bases. The sample was PBMCs. The receptor's source is a man in his late teens or twenties in good health and CMV-seropositive. The CDR3 region has the DNA TGTGCCAGCAGCCAAGGACAGGGCACGCAGTATTTT. Its translation: CASSQGQGTQYF.